The T cell receptor beta chain described here comes from a study of identical twins. Germline CDR1 MNHEY, CDR2 SMNVEV (reference sequence). This CDR3 contains 17 residues. The V and J ends lost 3 bases and 0 bases respectively, with 18 bases between them. TCRdb re-called the 5' RACE reads with MiXCR, one entry per CDR3 protein. The data show some 1,700,000 distinct CDR3 sequences, less than 40% seen once. Comment on this clonotype: Its antigen remains unidentified.

General study findings and limits: An excess of low generation probability was shown by twin-shared out-of-frame alpha sequences.

The sequence was obtained from a newborn girl in good health. V gene TRBV27 combines with J gene TRBJ2-7; D perhaps matches TRBD2 (7 bases). Input material: cord blood. The CDR3 loop is CASSFGGGRETSYEQYF. The CDR3 DNA reads TGTGCCAGCAGTTTTGGGGGGGGCAGGGAGACCTCCTACGAGCAGTACTTC.